This T cell receptor (beta chain) was profiled in a study of shared clonotypes between healthy human individuals. Whole-study context: Each donor's CD8 memory used one plate, CD8 naive two, each CD4 subset three. Study results and caveats: In having few donors, the study represented limited genetic and exposure-history diversity. Relative to memory subsets, naive subsets generally showed larger estimated richness.

A note on this clone: Antigen specificity is unknown.

V gave up 6 bases and J gave up 4 bases, with 13 bases separating them. This CDR3 has 14 residues. The germline gives CDR1 MDHEN, CDR2 SYDVKM. Nashville, Tennessee was home to all donors, each a Caucasian adult. TCRdb's copy holds only in-frame clones and misses some; the assay was immunoSEQ multiplex PCR. The table lists about 2.3 million clones, approximately 93% of them singletons. Sequenced input: naive CD4+ T cells from PBMCs. Subset described: CD45RA+ positively selected. This chain joins TRBV28 and TRBJ1-3; D is unclear. The sequence was obtained from a man aged 18 to 30 in good health. Some clones in this sample may be carry-over from other donors' samples. This CDR3 reads CASRPPDGGNTIYF. DNA for the CDR3: TGTGCCAGCAGGCCACCGGACGGGGGAAACACCATATATTTT.